This T cell receptor beta chain was captured in a study of blood T cell repertoires in COVID-19. Study context: Both acute and convalescent COVID-19 samples were obtained from the United States, Italy and Spain.

In germline, CDR1 is SGHRS, CDR2 YFSETQ. CDR3 length: 14 amino acids. V was clipped by 3 bases and J by 4 bases; unmatched bases: 5. In the original analysis: The assay estimated nucleated cells by amplifying reference gene primers. Sequencing was performed with immunoSEQ multiplex PCR; in TCRdb, only in-frame clones are kept and a portion is missing. V and J calls and clone size come straight from that table; D and trimming were deduced from the DNA. The repertoire consists of tens of thousands of clones, with around 85% occurring once and the leading ten covering roughly 15%. The material sequenced was peripheral blood. The chain joins TRBV5-1 to TRBJ2-5; 8 bases map to TRBD2. The clonotype comes from a human donor with acute or convalescent COVID-19. The donor label of this sample is uncertain. CDR3 sequence: CASSSVAGSETQYF. The CDR3 DNA reads as TGCGCCAGCAGCTCTGTAGCGGGGTCAGAGACCCAGTACTTC.